This T cell receptor (beta chain) was profiled in a study of blood T cells in healthy people across ages (dated by TCRdb to between 2015 and 2016). With respect to the entire study: In model experiments, roughly one uniquely barcoded TCR beta cDNA molecule per two T cells was captured by template switching. To track age-related changes in TCR beta repertoire diversity, the study relied on deep sequencing normalized with unique cDNA molecular identifiers. Four age groups were formed from the donors: young (average 16 years), middle-aged (around 37), aged (approximately 60) and long-lived (around 80). For two donors (one aged 18 to 30 and one aged 80 or older), the study analyzed two additional independent replicas of 1 million unique cDNA reads from the same blood draw. Overall results and qualifications from the work: Compared with the aged group, the long-lived group had more naive CD4+ T cells, fewer expanded clones and increased TCR diversity, a pattern suggesting age selection. Total diversity estimates from one million sequenced T cells were considered lower bounds and underestimates. The percentage of naive T cells measured by flow cytometry correlated strongly with observed TCR beta diversity. Donor CMV infection status was unknown, potentially confounding age-related changes in expanded clonotypes. Observed TCR beta diversity per million T cells fell roughly linearly with age, and a significant reduction was already apparent by age around 40. Bulk unsorted PBMC profiling prevented conclusive comparison of naive and antigen-experienced compartments.

Comments on this clonotype: Its antigen is currently not known. Base-call qualities are not available, and no considerably larger clone is one nucleotide away.

Counted from cysteine to phenylalanine, this CDR3 has 15 amino acids. CDR3 DNA only is kept here, 45 bases in frame from base 1. Sequences SNHLY (CDR1) and FYNNEI (CDR2) are obtained from the germline V gene. V trim: 7 bases; J trim: 4 bases; unmatched bases: 9. Donors were a few dozen systemically healthy Caucasian individuals from Russia aged roughly 6 to 90 years. Each donor gave about 9.7 milliliters of peripheral blood, drawn into EDTA-treated Vacutainer tubes. Ficoll-Paque density-gradient centrifugation was used to isolate PBMCs, with at least 6 million obtained per sample. Total RNA was extracted from PBMCs with Trizol reagent, with at least 5 micrograms obtained per sample. Naive CD45RAhigh/CD27high T cell percentages were measured by flow cytometry on a PBMC aliquot from every donor. Receptor amplification or capture employed 5' RACE. TCRdb shows the sequencer as Illumina HiSeq 2500. A second PCR of 7 to 11 cycles was performed with a sample-barcoded 5' primer and a J-beta primer mix. A template-switch 5' adaptor carrying 12 random nucleotides introduced a unique molecular identifier onto each TCR beta cDNA molecule. At least 2.5 million CDR3-containing paired-end reads were obtained from each sample. First-strand cDNA was synthesized from all RNA with the Mint cDNA synthesis kit, primed by a TRBC-specific oligonucleotide. Following uracil-DNA glycosylase treatment, a first 18-cycle PCR with universal primers M1SS and BC2_uni_R was performed on all cDNA. In the paper's pipeline: Normalization of each sample was performed by random selection of 1 million high-quality reads, each carrying a distinct molecular identifier. Reads with shared molecular identifiers were discarded instead of being binned into consensus sequences. MiTCR, set to a Q25 quality threshold and the strictest error-elimination algorithm, was used for CDR3 identification, clonotype clustering and error correction. Lower-bound total TCR beta diversity was estimated with a nonparametric unseen species model using Euler transformation. Clones were called with MiXCR by TCRdb after fastp trimmed the public reads at Q25, and only in-frame beta chains were retained. Every CDR3 protein is listed once, alongside the most common genes and DNA of its rows. These V and J calls rely on TCRdb rather than the paper's analysis. The table for this sample lists more than 900,000 distinct CDR3 sequences; about 29% of them were counted only once. The biggest ten clones account for 9.5% to 13% of the sample.

The data were also submitted as part of a second study, on T cells of mothers and their children. Taken from the second paper: Nine systemically healthy Caucasian individuals, comprising three mothers and their six children, were included as donors. cDNA synthesis consumed the entire amount of extracted RNA, loaded at approximately 1.4 ug RNA in each 15 ul reaction. In the second PCR, the M1S primer introduced both the sample barcodes and 2-4 random nucleotides. Each mother yielded over 9.5 million TCR beta CDR3 reads and each child 3 million or so reads. Thymic selection similarly shapes TCR recombination output in related and unrelated pairs, with minor effect from inherited differences. Normalized repertoire overlap in related mother-child pairs was always slightly higher than in unrelated mother-child pairs, but the difference was never significant. Persistent microchimeric T cell clones were not detected, at a sensitivity of 85 to 100 clones per million clonotypes. To look for features that set related mother-child pairs apart from unrelated individuals, the researchers ran deep NGS to compare the TCR beta repertoires of mothers and children. The mean age was 40 +/- 4 years for the mothers and approximately 11 +/- 4 years for the children. After adapter ligation with NEBNext reagents, the libraries were sequenced on Illumina HiSeq 2000 with 100+100 nt paired-end reads. To prevent cross-contamination, the mother and child libraries were prepared a month apart and were sequenced in separate runs. For each donor, somewhere between about 500,000 and 2,000,000 distinct TCR beta clonotypes were identified. Naive TCR beta clonotypes were estimated from low-frequency clonotypes matched to each donor's FACS-determined naive share, without sorting.

Sequenced: blood. This clonotype was sampled from a woman aged 40 to 55 in good health. The rearranged chain carries TRBV2 and TRBJ2-1; 8 of the junction bases match TRBD1. Here is the DNA: TGTGCCAGCAAATCTGAGACAGGGGTATACAATGAGCAGTTCTTC. This gives the protein CASKSETGVYNEQFF.